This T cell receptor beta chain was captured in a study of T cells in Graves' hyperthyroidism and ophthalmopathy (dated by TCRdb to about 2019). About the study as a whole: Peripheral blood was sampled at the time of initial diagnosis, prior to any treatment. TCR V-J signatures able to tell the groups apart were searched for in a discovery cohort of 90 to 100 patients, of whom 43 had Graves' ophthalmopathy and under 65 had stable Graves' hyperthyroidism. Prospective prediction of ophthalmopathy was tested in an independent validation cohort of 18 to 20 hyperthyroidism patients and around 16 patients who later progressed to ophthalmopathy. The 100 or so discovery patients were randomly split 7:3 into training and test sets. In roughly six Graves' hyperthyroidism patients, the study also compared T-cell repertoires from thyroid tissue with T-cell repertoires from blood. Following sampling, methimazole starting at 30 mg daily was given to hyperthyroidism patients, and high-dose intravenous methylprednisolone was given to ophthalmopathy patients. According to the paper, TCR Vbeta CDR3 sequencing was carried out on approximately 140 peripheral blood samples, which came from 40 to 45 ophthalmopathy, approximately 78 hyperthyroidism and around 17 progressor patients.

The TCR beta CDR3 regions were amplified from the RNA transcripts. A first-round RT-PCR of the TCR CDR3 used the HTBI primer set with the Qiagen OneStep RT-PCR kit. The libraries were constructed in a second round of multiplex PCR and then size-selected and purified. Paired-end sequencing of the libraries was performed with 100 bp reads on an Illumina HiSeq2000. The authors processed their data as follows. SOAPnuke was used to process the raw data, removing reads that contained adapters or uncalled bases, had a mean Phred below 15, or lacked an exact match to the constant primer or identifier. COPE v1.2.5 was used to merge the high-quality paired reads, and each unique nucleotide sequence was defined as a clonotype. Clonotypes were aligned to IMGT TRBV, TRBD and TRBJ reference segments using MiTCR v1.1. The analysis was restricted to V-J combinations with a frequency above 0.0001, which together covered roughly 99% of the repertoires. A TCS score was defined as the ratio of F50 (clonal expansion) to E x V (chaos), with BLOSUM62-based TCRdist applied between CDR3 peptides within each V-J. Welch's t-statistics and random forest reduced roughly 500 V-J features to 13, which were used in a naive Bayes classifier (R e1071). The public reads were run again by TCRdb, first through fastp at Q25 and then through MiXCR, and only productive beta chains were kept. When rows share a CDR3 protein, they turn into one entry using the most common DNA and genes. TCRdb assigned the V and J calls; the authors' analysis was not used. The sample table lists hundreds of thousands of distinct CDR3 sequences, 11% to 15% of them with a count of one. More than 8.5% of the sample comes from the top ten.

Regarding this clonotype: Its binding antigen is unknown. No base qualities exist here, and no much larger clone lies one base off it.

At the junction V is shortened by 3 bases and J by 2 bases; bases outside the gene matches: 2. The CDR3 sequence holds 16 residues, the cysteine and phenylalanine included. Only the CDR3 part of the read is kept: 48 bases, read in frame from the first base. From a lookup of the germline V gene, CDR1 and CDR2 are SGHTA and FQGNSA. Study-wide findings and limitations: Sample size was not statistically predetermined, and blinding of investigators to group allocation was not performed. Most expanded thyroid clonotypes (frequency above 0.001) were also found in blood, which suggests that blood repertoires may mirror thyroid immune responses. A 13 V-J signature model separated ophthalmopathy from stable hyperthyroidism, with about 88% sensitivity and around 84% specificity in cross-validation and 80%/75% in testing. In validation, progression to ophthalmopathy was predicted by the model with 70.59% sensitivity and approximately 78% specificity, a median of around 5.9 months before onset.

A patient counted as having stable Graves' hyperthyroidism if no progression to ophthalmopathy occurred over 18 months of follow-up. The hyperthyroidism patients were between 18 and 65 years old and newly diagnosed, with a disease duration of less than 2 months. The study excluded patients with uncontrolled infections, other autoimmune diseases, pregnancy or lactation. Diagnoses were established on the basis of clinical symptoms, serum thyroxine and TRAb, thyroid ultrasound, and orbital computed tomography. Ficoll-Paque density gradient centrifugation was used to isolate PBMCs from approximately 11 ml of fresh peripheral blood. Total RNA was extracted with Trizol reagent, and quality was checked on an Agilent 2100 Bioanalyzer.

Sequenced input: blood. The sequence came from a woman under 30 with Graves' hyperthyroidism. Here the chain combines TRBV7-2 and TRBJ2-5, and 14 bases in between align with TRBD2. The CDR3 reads CASSLGLAGVQETQYF. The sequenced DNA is TGTGCCAGCAGCTTGGGACTAGCGGGAGTTCAAGAGACCCAGTACTTC.